The rows below give T cell receptor beta chains drawn from one sample of a study of shared clonotypes between healthy human individuals. Profiling relied on immunoSEQ multiplex PCR, and the TCRdb table lists in-frame clones only, not all of them. The table shows about 490,000 clones, with around 80% occurring only once. The sample taken for sequencing was PBMCs. The receptors originated from a middle-aged woman in good health. Some clones in this sample may be carry-over from other donors' samples. Both conserved end residues are part of each CDR3. The order of the fields is CDR3 protein, CDR3 DNA, D gene, V gene, clone size, J gene. D genes are given only for firm matches. The size of a clone is reported for some rows only, either as once, few or many, or as a class for expanded clones.

CDR3aa: CASSLGSNPAGGYTF
CDR3nt: TGTGCCAGCAGCTTAGGATCCAACCCGGCGGGTGGCTACACCTTC
d_gene: NA
v_gene: TRBV7-2
abundance: NA
j_gene: TRBJ1-2

CDR3aa: CAISEMNTEAFF
CDR3nt: TGTGCCATCAGTGAAATGAACACTGAAGCTTTCTTT
d_gene: NA
v_gene: TRBV10-3
abundance: NA
j_gene: TRBJ1-1

CDR3aa: CASSEGQDTDTQYF
CDR3nt: TGTGCCAGCAGCGAGGGACAGGACACAGATACGCAGTATTTT
d_gene: TRBD1
v_gene: TRBV9
abundance: NA
j_gene: TRBJ2-3

CDR3aa: CASSLWGSGSPGELFF
CDR3nt: TGTGCCAGCAGTTTATGGGGGAGCGGGAGCCCCGGGGAGCTGTTTTTT
d_gene: TRBD2
v_gene: TRBV27
abundance: NA
j_gene: TRBJ2-2

CDR3aa: CASSSGTASNEQFF
CDR3nt: TGTGCCAGCAGTTCCGGGACAGCATCCAATGAGCAGTTCTTC
d_gene: TRBD1
v_gene: TRBV28
abundance: NA
j_gene: TRBJ2-1

CDR3aa: CASSPSTSGRAPSYEQYF
CDR3nt: TGTGCCAGCAGCCCATCGACTAGCGGGAGGGCTCCCTCCTACGAGCAGTACTTC
d_gene: TRBD2
v_gene: TRBV7-9
abundance: NA
j_gene: TRBJ2-7

CDR3aa: CASSPSLVLAGGPQREQFF
CDR3nt: TGTGCCAGCTCACCATCCCTAGTTCTGGCGGGAGGGCCGCAGAGGGAGCAGTTCTTC
d_gene: TRBD2
v_gene: TRBV18
abundance: NA
j_gene: TRBJ2-1

CDR3aa: CASSGIEKLFF
CDR3nt: TGTGCCAGCAGCGGGATTGAAAAACTGTTTTTT
d_gene: NA
v_gene: TRBV11-2
abundance: NA
j_gene: TRBJ1-4

CDR3aa: CASSLAGRPRYEQYF
CDR3nt: TGTGCCAGCTCTTTGGCGGGAAGGCCCCGCTACGAGCAGTACTTC
d_gene: NA
v_gene: TRBV27
abundance: few
j_gene: TRBJ2-7

CDR3aa: CATSRDRDEIAEQFF
CDR3nt: TGTGCCACCAGCAGAGATCGAGACGAGATCGCTGAGCAGTTCTTC
d_gene: NA
v_gene: TRBV15
abundance: NA
j_gene: TRBJ2-1

CDR3aa: CASSLTAGVLETQYF
CDR3nt: TGTGCCAGCAGCCTCACAGCGGGAGTCCTAGAGACCCAGTACTTC
d_gene: TRBD2
v_gene: TRBV14
abundance: few
j_gene: TRBJ2-5

CDR3aa: CASSLDSYTQYF
CDR3nt: TGTGCCAGCAGCTTAGACAGTTATACGCAGTATTTT
d_gene: NA
v_gene: TRBV7-9
abundance: NA
j_gene: TRBJ2-3

CDR3aa: CASSPMGGANTGELFF
CDR3nt: TGTGCCAGCTCACCAATGGGTGGAGCGAACACCGGGGAGCTGTTTTTT
d_gene: NA
v_gene: TRBV18
abundance: NA
j_gene: TRBJ2-2

CDR3aa: CASSPRLANSYEQYF
CDR3nt: TGTGCCAGCAGCCCCCGACTAGCGAATTCCTACGAGCAGTACTTC
d_gene: TRBD2
v_gene: TRBV5-8
abundance: few
j_gene: TRBJ2-7

CDR3aa: CASSPPGIYEQYF
CDR3nt: TGTGCCAGCTCACCCCCAGGGATCTACGAGCAGTACTTC
d_gene: NA
v_gene: TRBV18
abundance: NA
j_gene: TRBJ2-7

CDR3aa: CASTTGRNTEAFF
CDR3nt: TGTGCCAGCACAACGGGACGGAACACTGAAGCTTTCTTT
d_gene: NA
v_gene: TRBV6-1
abundance: NA
j_gene: TRBJ1-1

CDR3aa: CASSEGVGYTEAFF
CDR3nt: TGTGCCAGCAGTGAAGGGGTAGGGTACACTGAAGCTTTCTTT
d_gene: NA
v_gene: TRBV6-1
abundance: NA
j_gene: TRBJ1-1

CDR3aa: CASSQGNVGTDTQYF
CDR3nt: TGCGCCAGCAGCCAGGGAAACGTCGGCACAGATACGCAGTATTTT
d_gene: NA
v_gene: TRBV4-3
abundance: NA
j_gene: TRBJ2-3

CDR3aa: CASSRAGSDEQFF
CDR3nt: TGTGCCTCCTCACGTGCAGGGAGCGATGAGCAGTTCTTC
d_gene: NA
v_gene: TRBV6-1
abundance: NA
j_gene: TRBJ2-1

CDR3aa: CASSLQTSGRVGEQFF
CDR3nt: TGCGCCAGCAGCCTTCAGACTAGCGGGAGGGTGGGTGAGCAGTTCTTC
d_gene: TRBD2
v_gene: TRBV4-1
abundance: NA
j_gene: TRBJ2-1

CDR3aa: CASSLRAGLQPYEQYF
CDR3nt: TGTGCCAGCAGTTTAAGGGCGGGACTGCAACCCTACGAGCAGTACTTC
d_gene: NA
v_gene: TRBV27
abundance: NA
j_gene: TRBJ2-7